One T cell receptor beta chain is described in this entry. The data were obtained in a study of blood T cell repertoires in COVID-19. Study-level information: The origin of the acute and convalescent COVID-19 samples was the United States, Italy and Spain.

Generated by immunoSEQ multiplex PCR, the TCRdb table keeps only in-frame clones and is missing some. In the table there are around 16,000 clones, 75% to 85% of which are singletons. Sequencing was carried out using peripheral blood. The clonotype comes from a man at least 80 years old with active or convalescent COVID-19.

The CDR3 coding sequence is TGTGCCAGCAGCCAGGGGGATGGTACGCAGTATTTT. As protein: CASSQGDGTQYF. The chain has TRBV12-3 or TRBV12-4 and TRBJ2-3, with 7 bases that match TRBD1. The CDR3 sequence is 12 residues long. J lost 8 bases, V lost 6 bases, and 5 bases had no gene match.